This entry is about one T cell receptor (beta chain). The entry originates in a study of blood T cell repertoires in COVID-19. Study background: Acute and convalescent COVID-19 samples came from the United States, Italy and Spain.

Source study methods: Quantification of nucleated cells was approximated via reference gene primer amplification. The repertoire was sequenced with immunoSEQ multiplex PCR; TCRdb's copy has only in-frame clones and lacks some. V and J calls and clone size are copied from that table; D and trimming were computed from the DNA. Counted here are about 88,000 clones, roughly nine tenths occurring once; the ten biggest clones make up around 2%. V lost 0 bases to trimming and J lost 2 bases, with 18 bases between them. The CDR3 is made up of 17 amino acids. Germline CDR1 is SGHDT and CDR2 is YYEEEE. Sequencing was performed on peripheral blood. This clonotype was sampled from a human donor with active COVID-19. The donor label of this sample is uncertain. This chain joins TRBV5-6 and TRBJ2-7; weak D call: TRBD1 (6 bases). The CDR3 reads CASSLGMGRGVPYEQYF. The DNA for the CDR3 is TGTGCCAGCAGCTTGGGGATGGGCAGGGGAGTTCCCTACGAGCAGTACTTC.